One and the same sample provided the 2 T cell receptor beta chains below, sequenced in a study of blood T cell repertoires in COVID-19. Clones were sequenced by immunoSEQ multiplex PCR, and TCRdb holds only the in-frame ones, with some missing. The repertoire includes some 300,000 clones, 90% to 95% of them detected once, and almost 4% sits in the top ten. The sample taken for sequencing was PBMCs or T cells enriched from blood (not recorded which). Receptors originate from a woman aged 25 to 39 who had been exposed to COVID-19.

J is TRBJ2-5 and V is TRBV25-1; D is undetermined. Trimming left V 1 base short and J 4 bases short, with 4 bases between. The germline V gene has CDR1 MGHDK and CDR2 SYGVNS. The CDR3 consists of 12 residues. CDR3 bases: TGTGCCAGCAGTGAATTATCAGAGACCCAGTACTTC. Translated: CASSELSETQYF. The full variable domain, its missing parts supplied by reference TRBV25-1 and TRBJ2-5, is EADIYQTPRYLVIGTGKKITLECSQTMGHDKMYWYQQDPGMELHLIHYSYGVNSTEKGDLSSESTVSRIRTEHFPLTLESARPSHTSQYLCASSELSETQYFGPGTRLLVL.

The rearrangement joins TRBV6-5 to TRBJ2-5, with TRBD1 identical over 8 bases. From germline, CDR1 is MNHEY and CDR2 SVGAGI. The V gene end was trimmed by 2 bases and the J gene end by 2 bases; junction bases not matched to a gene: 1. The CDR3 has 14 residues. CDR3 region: CASSYRTGQETQYF. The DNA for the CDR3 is TGTGCCAGCAGTTACCGGACAGGGCAAGAGACCCAGTACTTC.